The 17 T cell receptor beta chains below were found in one sample sequenced in a study of cytomegalovirus exposure and HLA in healthy donors. PCR employed 60 Vbeta and 13 Jbeta primers. Some clones are missing from TCRdb's copy, which holds only in-frame ones; the method was immunoSEQ multiplex PCR. The sample includes some 100,000 clones, approximately 68% of them seen just once. Sample: PBMCs. The receptors were gathered from a young woman in good health and CMV-seropositive.

The CDR3 region is CACDVGGAGEKLFF. CDR3 coding DNA: TGTGCCTGCGATGTAGGGGGCGCGGGTGAAAAACTGTTTTTT. The chain links TRBV30 to TRBJ1-4, with 7 bases aligning to TRBD1. CDR1 is GTSNPN, CDR2 SVGIG, per germline (reference sequence). The ends lost 6 bases at V and 7 bases at J; junction bases unmatched: 11. CDR3 length: 14 residues.

V and J are TRBV19 and TRBJ1-2; 9 nucleotides line up with TRBD1. The V and J ends lost 5 bases and 7 bases, in that order; junction bases with no gene match: 11. The CDR3 is made up of 15 amino acids. Germline V gives CDR1 LNHDA, CDR2 SQIVND (reference sequence). The CDR3 sequence is CASSVGLGQGSGYTF. Written as DNA, the CDR3 is TGTGCCAGTAGTGTAGGCCTGGGACAGGGAAGTGGCTACACCTTC.

Note on this clone: It is likely a read error, because the conserved phenylalanine at the end of the CDR3 is missing. The J gene is TRBJ1-2, the V gene TRBV6-5, with D perhaps TRBD1 (6 bases). Germline-derived CDR1 and CDR2 are MNHEY and SVGAGI. Between the trimmed V and J ends, which lost 6 bases and 4 bases, there was a span of 15 bases. This CDR3 is built from 14 residues. CDR3 sequence (DNA): TGTGCCAGCAGCTACGGGGGCGCGAGCTATGGCTACACCCTC. Translating it yields CASSYGGASYGYTL.

The chain joins TRBV7-3 to TRBJ2-3; TRBD2 matches 9 bases. J gave up 0 bases and V 3 bases, and 7 bases lay outside the gene matches. CDR1 is SGHTA, CDR2 FQGTGA, per germline. The CDR3 extends over 17 amino acids. This chain's CDR3 is CASSFRAGGPSTDTQYF. The CDR3 bases are TGTGCCAGCAGCTTTCGAGCGGGAGGACCTAGCACAGATACGCAGTATTTT.

The rearrangement joins TRBV7-2 to TRBJ2-3; unclear D gene. The germline V gene encodes CDR1 SGHTA and CDR2 FQGNSA. V was clipped by 5 bases and J by 5 bases, with 11 bases between them. The CDR3 loop spans 13 amino acids. The CDR3 loop is CASSDGLLDTQYF. CDR3 bases: TGTGCCAGCAGCGACGGGTTATTAGATACGCAGTATTTT.

The CDR3 DNA sequence: TGTGCCAGTAGTATATATTCGGGGTCAGATACGCAGTATTTT. Its protein is CASSIYSGSDTQYF. This chain uses TRBV19 with TRBJ2-3; a possible D gene is TRBD2 (5 bases). The CDR3 spans 14 residues. Germline V gene sequence: CDR1 LNHDA, CDR2 SQIVND (reference sequence). Trimming cost V 2 bases and J 4 bases, with 10 bases left between them.

V is TRBV27 and J is TRBJ2-7; 7 bases align to TRBD1. The V segment lost 6 bases and the J segment 1 base; nucleotides outside the gene matches: 12. The CDR3 contains 16 residues. CDR1 is MNHEY and CDR2 is SMNVEV in the germline V gene (reference sequence). CDR3 sequence reads: CASRLSGTDTSYEQYF. Written as DNA, the CDR3 is TGTGCCAGCAGATTGTCGGGGACAGACACATCCTACGAGCAGTACTTC.

The table lists this clone with a count of one. The chain is built from TRBV5-6 and TRBJ2-1; 7 positions agree with TRBD2. Per the germline V gene, CDR1 is SGHDT and CDR2 is YYEEEE. The CDR3 sequence is 16 residues long. The V and J ends lost 4 bases and 4 bases, in that order; junction bases with no gene match: 11. The CDR3, as DNA: TGTGCCAGCAGCCACATGACGCTGGGAGGGTACAATGAGCAGTTCTTC. It yields the protein CASSHMTLGGYNEQFF.

For the CDR3, the DNA is TGTGCCAGCAGCTTATCGAGGTCCCCACTGACAGATACGCAGTATTTT. This encodes CASSLSRSPLTDTQYF. V is TRBV7-9 and J is TRBJ2-3; D remains unclear. The ends were cut back, 2 bases at V and 3 bases at J, with 15 bases in the middle. Germline CDR1 reads SEHNR; CDR2 reads FQNEAQ (reference sequence). This CDR3 has 16 amino acids.

For the CDR3, the DNA is TGTGCCAGCAGCCCCCCCTACGGCAATGAGCAGTTCTTC. It codes for CASSPPYGNEQFF. The chain recombines TRBV7-9 with TRBJ2-1; D is uncertain. V was clipped by 5 bases and J by 6 bases, with 11 bases between them. Germline lookup yields CDR1 SEHNR and CDR2 FQNEAQ (reference sequence). This CDR3 contains 13 residues.

The chain links TRBV2 to TRBJ2-7, with TRBD1 matching over 12 bases. V dropped 9 bases and J dropped 5; count of bases not matched to a gene: 8. Germline V gene data show CDR1 as SNHLY and CDR2 as FYNNEI. The length of the CDR3 is 14 residues. This CDR3 reads CASMTGTGGHEQYF. The CDR3, as DNA: TGTGCCAGTATGACCGGGACAGGGGGCCACGAGCAGTACTTC.

The chain uses TRBV28 and TRBJ2-7; 8 positions agree with TRBD2. The length of the CDR3 is 13 residues. V lost 5 bases to trimming and J lost 3 bases; unmatched junction nucleotides: 3. Germline CDR1 MDHEN, CDR2 SYDVKM. The CDR3 region is CASSPSGLYEQYF. The CDR3 DNA sequence: TGTGCCAGCAGTCCTAGCGGGCTCTACGAGCAGTACTTC.

This sequence joins TRBV7-8 and TRBJ2-2; D is ambiguous. The CDR3 is made up of 13 amino acids. Germline CDR1 and CDR2: SGHVS and FQNEAQ. V lost 1 base and J lost 7, with 7 bases in between. CDR3 region: CASSLVGYGELFF. The CDR3 DNA reads TGTGCCAGCAGCTTAGTCGGGTACGGGGAGCTGTTTTTT.

This clone was found a few times. This sequence joins TRBV5-4 and TRBJ1-2; TRBD1 aligns across 7 bases. J lost 7 bases, V lost 4 bases, and 10 bases had no gene match. The CDR3 runs to 14 residues. CDR1 is SGHNT, CDR2 YYREEE, per germline (reference sequence). For the CDR3, the DNA is TGTGCCAGCAGCGAAGCCTTGACAGGGCTTGGCTACACCTTC. Translated: CASSEALTGLGYTF.

This chain connects TRBV27 to TRBJ2-3, with 8 nucleotides matching TRBD1. CDR3 length: 15 amino acids. Trimming at V came to 3 bases and at J to 4 bases, leaving 6 bases not matched to a gene. Germline V gene data show CDR1 as MNHEY and CDR2 as SMNVEV (reference sequence). In nucleotides, the CDR3 is TGTGCCAGCAGTTTGTGGACAGGGAGCGCAGATACGCAGTATTTT. This codes for CASSLWTGSADTQYF.

This chain links TRBV7-9 with TRBJ2-3; D perhaps matches TRBD2 (6 bases). In germline, CDR1 is SEHNR, CDR2 FQNEAQ (reference sequence). The length of the CDR3 is 15 residues. Trimming removed 3 bases at V and 0 bases at J, with 10 bases between. The CDR3 coding sequence is TGTGCCAGCAGCTTTAGCGGAACTAGCACAGATACGCAGTATTTT. This encodes CASSFSGTSTDTQYF.

This chain links TRBV4-3 with TRBJ1-2; D gene uncertain. V lost 1 base and J lost 0, with 15 bases in between. Germline CDR1 LGHNA, CDR2 YSLEER. The CDR3 length is 17 residues. The chain's CDR3 is CASSQAPDLLANYGYTF. The CDR3 DNA is TGCGCCAGCAGCCAAGCCCCCGACTTGCTGGCTAACTATGGCTACACCTTC.